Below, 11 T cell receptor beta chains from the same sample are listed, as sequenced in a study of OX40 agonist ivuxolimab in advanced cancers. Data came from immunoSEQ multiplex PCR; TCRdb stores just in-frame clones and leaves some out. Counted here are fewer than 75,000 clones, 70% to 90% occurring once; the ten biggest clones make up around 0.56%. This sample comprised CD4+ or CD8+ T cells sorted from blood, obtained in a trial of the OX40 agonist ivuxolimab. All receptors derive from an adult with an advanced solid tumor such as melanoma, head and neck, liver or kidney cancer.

For the CDR3, the DNA is TGTGCCAGCAGTTTCGGACTAGCGGGCACCTCCGGGCAGTTCTTC. Translation: CASSFGLAGTSGQFF. This chain links TRBV6-5 with TRBJ2-1; 11 bases are shared with TRBD2. V lost 4 bases and J lost 12; bases outside the gene matches: 11. Germline values: CDR1 MNHEY, CDR2 SVGAGI. This CDR3 has 15 residues.

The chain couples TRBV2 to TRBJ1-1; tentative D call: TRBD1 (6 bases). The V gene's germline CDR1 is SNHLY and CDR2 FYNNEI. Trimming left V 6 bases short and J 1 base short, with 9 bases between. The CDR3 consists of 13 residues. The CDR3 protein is CASRGQKNTEAFF. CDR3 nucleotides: TGTGCCAGCAGAGGACAGAAGAACACTGAAGCTTTCTTT.

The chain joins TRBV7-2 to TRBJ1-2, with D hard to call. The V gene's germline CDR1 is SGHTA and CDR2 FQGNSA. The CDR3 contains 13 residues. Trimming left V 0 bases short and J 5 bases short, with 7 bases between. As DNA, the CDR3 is TGTGCCAGCAGCTTAGCGCCCCTTTATGGCTACACCTTC. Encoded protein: CASSLAPLYGYTF. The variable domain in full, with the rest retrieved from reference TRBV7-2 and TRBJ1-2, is GAGVSQSPSNKVTEKGKDVELRCDPISGHTALYWYRQSLGQGLEFLIYFQGNSAPDKSGLPSDRFSAERTGGSVSTLTIQRTQQEDSAVYLCASSLAPLYGYTFGSGTRLTVV.

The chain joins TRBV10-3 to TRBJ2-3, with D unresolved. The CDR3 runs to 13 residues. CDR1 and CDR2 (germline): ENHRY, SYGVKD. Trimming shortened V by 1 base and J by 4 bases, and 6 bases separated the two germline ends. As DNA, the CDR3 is TGTGCCATCAGTGAGTTTGTGCCAGATACGCAGTATTTT. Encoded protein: CAISEFVPDTQYF.

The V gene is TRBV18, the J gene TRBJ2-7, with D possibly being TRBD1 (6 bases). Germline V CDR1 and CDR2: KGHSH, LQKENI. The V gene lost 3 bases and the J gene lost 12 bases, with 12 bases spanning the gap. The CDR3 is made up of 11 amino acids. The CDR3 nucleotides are TGTGCCAGCTCACCTGGACAGAGTGTGTACTTC. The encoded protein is CASSPGQSVYF.

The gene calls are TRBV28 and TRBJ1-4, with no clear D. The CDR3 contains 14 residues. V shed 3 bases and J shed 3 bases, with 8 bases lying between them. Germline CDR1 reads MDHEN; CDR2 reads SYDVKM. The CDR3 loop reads CASSFSGANEKLFF. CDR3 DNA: TGTGCCAGCAGTTTTAGCGGAGCTAATGAAAAACTGTTTTTT.

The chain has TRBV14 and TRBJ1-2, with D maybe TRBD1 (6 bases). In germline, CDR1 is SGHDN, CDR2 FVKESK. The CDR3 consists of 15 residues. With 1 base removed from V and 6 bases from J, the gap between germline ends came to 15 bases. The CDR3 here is CASSQARSPGDGYTF. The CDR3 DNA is TGTGCCAGCAGCCAAGCCAGGAGCCCAGGGGATGGCTACACCTTC.

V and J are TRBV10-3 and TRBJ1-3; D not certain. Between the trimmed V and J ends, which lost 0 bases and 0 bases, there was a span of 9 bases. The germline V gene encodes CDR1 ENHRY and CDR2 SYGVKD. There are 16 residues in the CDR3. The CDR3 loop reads CAISESPGGSGNTIYF. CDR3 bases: TGTGCCATCAGTGAGTCGCCAGGCGGCTCTGGAAACACCATATATTTT.

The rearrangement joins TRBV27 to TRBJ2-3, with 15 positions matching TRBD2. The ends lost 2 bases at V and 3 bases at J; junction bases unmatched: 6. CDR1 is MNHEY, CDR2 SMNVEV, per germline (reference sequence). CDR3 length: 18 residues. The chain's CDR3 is CASSLIGLAGGPTDTQYF. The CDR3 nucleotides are TGTGCCAGCAGTTTAATCGGACTAGCGGGAGGGCCGACAGATACGCAGTATTTT.

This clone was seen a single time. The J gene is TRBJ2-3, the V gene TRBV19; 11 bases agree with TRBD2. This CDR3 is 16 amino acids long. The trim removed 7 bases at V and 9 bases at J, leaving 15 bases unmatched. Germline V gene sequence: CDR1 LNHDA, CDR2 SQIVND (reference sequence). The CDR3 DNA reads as TGTGCCAGTACCCCCGGGACTAGCGGTGGGGGGGCCACGCAGTATTTT. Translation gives CASTPGTSGGGATQYF.

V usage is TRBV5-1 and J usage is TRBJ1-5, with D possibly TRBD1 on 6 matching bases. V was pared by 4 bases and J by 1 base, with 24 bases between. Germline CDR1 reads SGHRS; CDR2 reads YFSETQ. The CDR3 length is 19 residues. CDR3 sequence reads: CASSLQKEGGGRSNQPQHF. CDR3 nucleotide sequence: TGCGCCAGCAGCCTCCAGAAGGAGGGGGGTGGCAGGAGCAATCAGCCCCAGCATTTT.